The 7 T cell receptor beta chains given below trace back to one sample, sequenced in a study of blood T cell repertoires in COVID-19. TCRdb keeps only in-frame clones here, not all; method: immunoSEQ multiplex PCR. The sample yields some 230,000 clones, 80% to 90% seen once. Sample: PBMCs or T cells enriched from blood (not recorded which). These receptors all come from a woman between 18 and 29 years old in a cohort exposed to, infected with or recovered from COVID-19 (not recorded which).

V gene TRBV10-3 combines with J gene TRBJ1-1; 7 bases are a match to TRBD1. CDR1 ENHRY and CDR2 SYGVKD come from the germline V gene. V was clipped by 8 bases and J by 7 bases; unmatched bases: 7. The CDR3 consists of 12 residues. CDR3 bases: TGTGCCATCTTCGACAGGGCAGGTGAAGCTTTCTTT. It is translated as CAIFDRAGEAFF.

The chain links TRBV2 to TRBJ1-1, with a tentative D call TRBD1 (6 bases). Between the trimmed V and J ends, which lost 5 bases and 0 bases, there was a span of 16 bases. The CDR3 length is 16 residues. CDR1 SNHLY and CDR2 FYNNEI come from the germline V gene. CDR3 nucleotides: TGTGCCAGCAGTCACAGGGTCAGGGGCATGAACACTGAAGCTTTCTTT. It translates to CASSHRVRGMNTEAFF.

The chain employs TRBV7-9 and TRBJ1-6, with 9 nucleotides matching TRBD1. CDR3 length equals 15 residues. Germline V gene sequence: CDR1 SEHNR, CDR2 FQNEAQ (reference sequence). V was clipped by 5 bases and J by 7 bases; unmatched bases: 6. The CDR3 spells CASSPLGTGNSPLHF. In DNA, the CDR3 is TGTGCCAGCAGCCCACTTGGGACAGGGAATTCACCCCTCCACTTT.

The rearrangement uses TRBV3-1 (or the pseudogene TRBV3-2) and TRBJ2-2, with TRBD1 identical over 11 bases. The CDR3 length is 15 residues. Trimming at V came to 4 bases and at J to 5 bases, leaving 3 bases not matched to a gene. Germline lookup yields CDR1 LGHDT and CDR2 YNNKEL (reference sequence). CDR3 amino acids: CASSPGTGGTGELFF. Written as DNA, the CDR3 is TGTGCCAGCAGCCCGGGGACAGGGGGGACCGGGGAGCTGTTTTTT.

The rearrangement links TRBV7-2 to TRBJ2-3; the D gene is possibly TRBD2 (6 bases). Trimming took 5 bases from V and 2 from J, leaving 11 bases between them. This CDR3 comprises 14 residues. Per germline, CDR1 SGHTA and CDR2 FQGNSA. In nucleotides, the CDR3 is TGTGCCAGCAGCCCGGAGCGGGCCACAGATACGCAGTATTTT. Its protein is CASSPERATDTQYF.

The chain joins TRBV19 to TRBJ1-3; perhaps TRBD1 as D (5 bases). CDR3 length: 16 residues. Trimming shortened V by 0 bases and J by 2 bases, and 11 bases separated the two germline ends. Per germline, CDR1 LNHDA and CDR2 SQIVND (reference sequence). CDR3 coding DNA: TGTGCCAGTAGTATAGATCTGGAGGGACCTGGAAACACCATATATTTT. Translation: CASSIDLEGPGNTIYF.

The chain uses TRBV19 and TRBJ1-2; D is uncertain. Germline CDR1 is LNHDA and CDR2 is SQIVND (reference sequence). V lost 5 bases and J 5 bases, leaving 18 bases between the germline ends. This CDR3 is 15 amino acids long. CDR3 amino acids: CASSQWLLGRYGYTF. The CDR3 DNA follows: TGTGCCAGTAGTCAGTGGTTACTTGGGCGTTATGGCTACACCTTC.